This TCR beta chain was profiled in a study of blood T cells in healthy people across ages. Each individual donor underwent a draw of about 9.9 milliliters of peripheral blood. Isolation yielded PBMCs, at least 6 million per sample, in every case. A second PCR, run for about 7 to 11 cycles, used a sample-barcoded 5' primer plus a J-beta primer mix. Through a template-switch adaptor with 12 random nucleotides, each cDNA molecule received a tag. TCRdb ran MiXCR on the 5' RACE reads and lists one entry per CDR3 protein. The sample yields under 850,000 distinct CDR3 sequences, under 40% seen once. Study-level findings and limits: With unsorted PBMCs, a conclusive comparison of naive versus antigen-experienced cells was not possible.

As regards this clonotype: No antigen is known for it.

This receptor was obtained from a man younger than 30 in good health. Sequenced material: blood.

CDR3 in DNA: TGTGCCAGCGCGGGACAGGGTATTACTGAGCAGTTCTTC. Protein product: CASAGQGITEQFF. The V call is TRBV2, the J call TRBJ2-1, with 9 nucleotides matching TRBD1. The CDR3 extends over 13 amino acids. Germline trimming cut 8 bases from V and 9 bases from J; bases unmatched to any gene: 8. From germline, CDR1 is SNHLY and CDR2 FYNNEI.